This entry is about one T cell receptor beta chain. Its antigen is unidentified. This specimen comes from a study of T-cell memory formation after mild COVID-19. Study as a whole: Each donor largely had its own TCR clusters. Study outcomes and limitations: Cross-reactive memory seemingly joined, as some responding clones were found in pre-infection memory. Balance between CD4 and CD8 was seen in clones contracting day 15 to 85, and a CD4+ lean was seen in later expanders.

Constant-segment primers and 5'RACE yielded cDNA libraries for TCR alpha and TCR beta, each carrying sample barcodes and UMIs. One entry per CDR3 protein, called by TCRdb with MiXCR from the 5' RACE reads. The repertoire holds 450,000 to 650,000 distinct CDR3 sequences, around 21% seen once, with under 15% in the top ten. V gave up 1 base and J gave up 6 bases; unmatched junction bases: 5. The length of the CDR3 is 15 residues. CDR1 is LGHNA and CDR2 is YNFKEQ in the germline V gene. The rearrangement joins TRBV4-2 to TRBJ2-7; 11 bases line up with TRBD2. The material sequenced was PBMCs or a T cell subset sorted from them (not recorded which). The source is an adult woman who had mild COVID-19 (a few samples of this study predate the infection). Cell type and time point are not known. The CDR3 here is CASSQASGGSREQYF. The CDR3 DNA follows: TGTGCCAGCAGCCAAGCTAGCGGGGGGTCGCGCGAGCAGTACTTC.